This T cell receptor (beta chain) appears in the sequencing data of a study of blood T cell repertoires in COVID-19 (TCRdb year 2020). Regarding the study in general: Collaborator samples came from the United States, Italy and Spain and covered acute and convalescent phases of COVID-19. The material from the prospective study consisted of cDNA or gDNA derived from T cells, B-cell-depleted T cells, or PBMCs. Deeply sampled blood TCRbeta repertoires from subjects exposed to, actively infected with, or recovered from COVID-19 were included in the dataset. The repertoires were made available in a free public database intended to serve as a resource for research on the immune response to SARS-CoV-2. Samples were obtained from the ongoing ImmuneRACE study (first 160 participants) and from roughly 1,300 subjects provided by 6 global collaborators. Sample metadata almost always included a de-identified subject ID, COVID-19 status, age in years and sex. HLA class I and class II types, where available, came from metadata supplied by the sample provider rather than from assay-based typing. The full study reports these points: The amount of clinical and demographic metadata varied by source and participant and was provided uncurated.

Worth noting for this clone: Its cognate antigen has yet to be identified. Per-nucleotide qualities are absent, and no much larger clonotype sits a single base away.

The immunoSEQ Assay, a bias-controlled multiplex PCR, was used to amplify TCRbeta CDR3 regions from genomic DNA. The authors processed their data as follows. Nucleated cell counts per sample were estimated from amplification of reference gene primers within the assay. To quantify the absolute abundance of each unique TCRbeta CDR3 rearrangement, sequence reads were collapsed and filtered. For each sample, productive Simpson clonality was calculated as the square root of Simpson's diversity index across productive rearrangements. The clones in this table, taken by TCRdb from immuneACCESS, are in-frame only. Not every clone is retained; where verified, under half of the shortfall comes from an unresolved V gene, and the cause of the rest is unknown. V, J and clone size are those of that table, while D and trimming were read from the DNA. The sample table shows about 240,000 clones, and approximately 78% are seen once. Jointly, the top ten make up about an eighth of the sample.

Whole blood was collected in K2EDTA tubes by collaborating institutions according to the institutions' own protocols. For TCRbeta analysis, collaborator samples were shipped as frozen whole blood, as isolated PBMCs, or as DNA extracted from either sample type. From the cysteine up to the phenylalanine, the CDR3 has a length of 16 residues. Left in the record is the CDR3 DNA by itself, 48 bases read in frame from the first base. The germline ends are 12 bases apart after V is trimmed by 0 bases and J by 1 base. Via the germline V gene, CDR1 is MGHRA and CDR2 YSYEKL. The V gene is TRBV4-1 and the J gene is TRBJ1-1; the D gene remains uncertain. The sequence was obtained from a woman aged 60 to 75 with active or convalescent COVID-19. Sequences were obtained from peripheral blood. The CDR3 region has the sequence CASSQDLYRPNTEAFF. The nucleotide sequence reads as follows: TGCGCCAGCAGCCAAGACCTCTACAGACCGAACACTGAAGCTTTCTTT.